Sequencing of this T cell receptor (beta chain) was carried out in a study of T cells in Graves' hyperthyroidism and ophthalmopathy. Template material for amplifying TCR beta CDR3 regions consisted of RNA transcripts. Researchers ran a first-round RT-PCR on the TCR CDR3 using the HTBI primer set. TCRdb redid the calling of the multiplex PCR reads with MiXCR, one entry per CDR3 protein. The sample holds some 350,000 distinct CDR3 sequences, approximately 20% seen once. This clonotype has ten or more counts. V was trimmed by 6 bases and J by 6 bases, leaving 16 bases between them. Germline loops: CDR1 MNHEY, CDR2 SVGEGT. The CDR3 is 14 residues long.

The specimen was blood. The receptor comes from a young woman with Graves' hyperthyroidism. V gene TRBV6-2 or TRBV6-3 combines with J gene TRBJ2-3; D is perhaps TRBD2 (5 bases). CDR3 sequence: CASSNVGAADTQYF. The CDR3 DNA sequence: TGTGCCAGCAGCAATGTAGGAGCGGCGGATACGCAGTATTTT.